This TCR beta chain was recovered during a study of cytomegalovirus exposure and HLA in healthy donors. Study-wide findings and caveats: Prior analysis indicated that the majority of TCR beta V segments exhibited productivity approximately 87% or approximately 30% of the time.

This clone was picked up a small number of times. Its matching antigen is unknown. Germline V gives CDR1 SQVTM, CDR2 ANQGSEA. V was cut by 8 bases and J by 1 base, with 8 bases left in between. The CDR3 loop spans 11 amino acids. This PCR relied on a set of 60 Vbeta primers and 13 Jbeta primers. Profiling relied on immunoSEQ multiplex PCR, and the TCRdb table lists in-frame clones only, not all of them. The sample carries around 130,000 clones, 70% recorded once. The source of this sequence is a woman in her thirties in good health and CMV-seronegative. The sequencing input was PBMCs. This rearrangement joins TRBV29-1 to TRBJ2-5; D is perhaps TRBD2 (6 bases). CDR3 sequence (DNA): TGCAGCCCGGGGGTCCAAGAGACCCAGTACTTC. Its protein is CSPGVQETQYF.